This T cell receptor (beta chain) was sequenced for a study of beta chain features in type 1 diabetes. Findings of the study overall: There was a moderate but significant shortening of TCRB CDR3s in all four CD4+ subsets of Type 1 diabetes patients. Type 1 diabetes patients had VDJ junctions that carried fewer insertions and more deletions. Possible PCR preference for shorter templates applied equally to patients and controls.

There are 21 residues in the CDR3. Unmatched junction bases numbered 12, after V lost 0 bases and J lost 0 bases. Germline V gives CDR1 SGDLS, CDR2 YYNGEE. Reverse transcription of all isolated RNA meant that expressed TCRB transcripts were sequenced. TCRdb's copy holds only in-frame clones and misses some; the assay was immunoSEQ multiplex PCR. The sample shows 900,000 or so clones, roughly 17% of them seen only once. This clone has only a few counts. Antigen specificity is unknown. This rearrangement joins TRBV9 to TRBJ2-1; TRBD2 matches at 13 bases. Sequences were obtained from naive CD4+ T cells from blood. The sequence was collected from a woman younger than 35 in good health. The CDR3 reads CASSVGGRGTSGNHSYNEQFF. The CDR3 nucleotides read TGTGCCAGCAGCGTAGGGGGGAGGGGGACTAGCGGGAACCACTCCTACAATGAGCAGTTCTTC.